The 22 T cell receptor beta chains in this list originate from one sample, sequenced in a study of blood T cell repertoires in COVID-19. TCRdb keeps only in-frame clones here, not all; method: immunoSEQ multiplex PCR. This sample has 250,000 to 300,000 clones, with 89% found just once. The specimen sequenced was peripheral blood. The receptors originated from a woman in her sixties with acute or convalescent COVID-19.

The V call is TRBV4-2, the J call TRBJ1-1, with D hard to call. The CDR3 covers 15 residues. The germline V gene has CDR1 LGHNA and CDR2 YNFKEQ. The V end was cut by 5 bases, the J end by 0 bases, with 13 bases between. DNA for the CDR3: TGTGCCAGCAGCTCCGGGTCCCCCATGAACACTGAAGCTTTCTTT. It specifies CASSSGSPMNTEAFF.

This sequence joins TRBV28 and TRBJ2-6; no clear D. The CDR3 sequence is 17 residues long. CDR1 is MDHEN and CDR2 is SYDVKM in the germline V gene. Trimming removed 1 base from V and 0 bases from J, with 10 bases in between. Here the CDR3 reads CASSLFTLSSGANVLTF. The CDR3 DNA reads TGTGCCAGCAGTTTATTTACGCTGAGCTCTGGGGCCAACGTCCTGACTTTC.

The chain couples TRBV5-4 to TRBJ2-3; 7 bases are a match to TRBD1. The length of the CDR3 is 15 residues. Germline assignment: CDR1 SGHNT and CDR2 YYREEE (reference sequence). The ends lost 0 bases at V and 1 base at J; junction bases unmatched: 2. The CDR3 nucleotides are TGTGCCAGCAGCTTGGGGGGGACAGGCACAGATACGCAGTATTTT. Protein product: CASSLGGTGTDTQYF. The entire variable domain, with the rest obtained from reference TRBV5-4 and TRBJ2-3, is as follows: ETGVTQSPTHLIKTRGQQVTLRCSSQSGHNTVSWYQQALGQGPQFIFQYYREEENGRGNFPPRFSGLQFPNYSSELNVNALELDDSALYLCASSLGGTGTDTQYFGPGTRLTVL.

The chain recombines TRBV18 with TRBJ2-2; 8 nucleotides line up with TRBD2. Germline V gene data show CDR1 as KGHSH and CDR2 as LQKENI. The CDR3 consists of 13 residues. The V and J ends lost 6 bases and 5 bases, in that order; junction bases with no gene match: 2. DNA of the CDR3: TGTGCCAGCTCGTCTAGCGGGACCGGGGAGCTGTTTTTT. Protein: CASSSSGTGELFF.

The chain has TRBV28 and TRBJ2-1, with 9 positions matching TRBD1. This CDR3 contains 16 residues. The trim removed 4 bases at V and 4 bases at J, leaving 8 bases unmatched. Germline assignment: CDR1 MDHEN and CDR2 SYDVKM. CDR3 bases: TGTGCCAGCAGTTGGGGACAGGGAGAATGGTACAATGAGCAGTTCTTC. Translating it yields CASSWGQGEWYNEQFF.

The rearrangement links TRBV6-1 to TRBJ2-7; 11 positions agree with TRBD1. Unmatched junction bases numbered 6, after V lost 4 bases and J lost 1 base. Germline values: CDR1 MNHNS, CDR2 SASEGT. CDR3 length: 16 amino acids. CDR3: CASSGPGTGGSYEQYF. The DNA of the CDR3 is TGTGCCAGCAGTGGACCCGGGACAGGGGGTTCCTACGAGCAGTACTTC.

This chain links TRBV5-1 with TRBJ2-1; 9 nucleotides align to TRBD2. Germline V gives CDR1 SGHRS, CDR2 YFSETQ. The CDR3 length is 16 residues. V shed 3 bases, J shed 3 bases, and the junction held 7 bases outside the gene matches. The CDR3 spells CASSSSAGGLYNEQFF. The CDR3 nucleotides read TGCGCCAGCAGCTCCTCTGCGGGGGGGCTCTACAATGAGCAGTTCTTC.

Notes on this clone: This sample includes further DNA sequences coding for the same CDR3. The rearrangement uses TRBV24-1 and TRBJ1-2, with a possible D match to TRBD1 (5 bases). This CDR3 is 13 amino acids long. Germline CDR1 and CDR2: KGHDR and SFDVKD. V was trimmed by 1 base and J by 7 bases, leaving 9 bases between them. CDR3 in amino acids: CATSDFSGSGYTF. DNA of the CDR3: TGTGCCACCAGTGATTTTTCAGGGTCTGGCTACACCTTC.

The chain joins TRBV5-1 to TRBJ2-7; a possible D gene is TRBD2 (6 bases). Germline CDR1 SGHRS, CDR2 YFSETQ. This CDR3 has 14 amino acids. V was cut by 0 bases and J by 5 bases, with 12 bases left in between. The DNA of the CDR3 is TGCGCCAGCAGCTTGGCTCCGTCTAGCGACGAGCAGTACTTC. Encoded protein: CASSLAPSSDEQYF.

V gene TRBV7-2 combines with J gene TRBJ1-2; D unresolved. The CDR3 covers 14 residues. Trimming pared 7 bases from V and 6 bases from J, leaving 18 bases between. Germline V gene sequence: CDR1 SGHTA, CDR2 FQGNSA. The CDR3 DNA follows: TGTGCCAGCACCTATATCCGGGAAACTGATGGCTACACCTTC. Its translation is CASTYIRETDGYTF.

The chain is built from TRBV9 and TRBJ2-1; 9 bases are a match to TRBD1. V was pared by 1 base and J by 5 bases, with 10 bases of the junction left unmatched. The CDR3 is 17 amino acids. Germline assignment: CDR1 SGDLS and CDR2 YYNGEE. DNA for the CDR3: TGTGCCAGCAGCGTATATGGGACGGACAGGGGAGACAATGAGCAGTTCTTC. Residues: CASSVYGTDRGDNEQFF.

This clone was seen just once. This rearrangement joins TRBV28 to TRBJ2-1; 10 nucleotides agree with TRBD2. After removal of 3 bases from V and 6 bases from J, the junction contained 8 bases not matched to a gene. Looked up from germline, CDR1 is MDHEN and CDR2 is SYDVKM. This CDR3 is 16 amino acids long. This chain's CDR3 is CASSFGLAGVLNEQFF. Here the CDR3 DNA reads TGTGCCAGCAGTTTTGGCCTAGCGGGGGTACTCAATGAGCAGTTCTTC. The whole variable domain, filled in from reference TRBV28 and TRBJ2-1, reads DVKVTQSSRYLVKRTGEKVFLECVQDMDHENMFWYRQDPGLGLRLIYFSYDVKMKEKGDIPEGYSVSREKKERFSLILESASTNQTSMYLCASSFGLAGVLNEQFFGPGTRLTVL.

The CDR3 reads CAISESQPGGNSPLHF. CDR3 in DNA: TGTGCCATCAGTGAGTCGCAGCCAGGGGGTAATTCACCCCTCCACTTT. The rearrangement joins TRBV10-3 to TRBJ1-6, with 7 bases fitting TRBD1. Germline CDR1 reads ENHRY; CDR2 reads SYGVKD. After removal of 0 bases from V and 6 bases from J, the junction contained 5 bases not matched to a gene. The CDR3 is 16 residues long.

The rearrangement joins TRBV7-2 to TRBJ1-1; D uncertain. V was pared by 4 bases and J by 1 base, with 13 bases between. The CDR3 has 15 amino acids. Germline lookup yields CDR1 SGHTA and CDR2 FQGNSA. The CDR3 region is CASSSAMRGNTEAFF. The DNA for the CDR3 is TGTGCCAGCAGCTCCGCTATGCGGGGGAACACTGAAGCTTTCTTT.

The rearrangement joins TRBV6-5 to TRBJ2-2, with 8 bases fitting TRBD1. Germline V lookup: CDR1 MNHEY, CDR2 SVGAGI. The CDR3 has 15 residues. With 6 bases clipped from V and 2 bases from J, the junction kept 5 bases outside the gene matches. CDR3 loop: CASRPTGDNTGELFF. DNA for the CDR3: TGTGCCAGCAGGCCGACAGGGGACAACACCGGGGAGCTGTTTTTT.

The chain combines TRBV6-6 with TRBJ2-3; 7 bases align to TRBD1. The CDR3 length is 15 residues. The trim removed 5 bases at V and 4 bases at J, leaving 9 bases unmatched. CDR1 is MNHNY and CDR2 is SVGAGI in the germline V gene (reference sequence). DNA for the CDR3: TGTGCCAGCAGTGTGACAGGGTCTGGGGCAGATACGCAGTATTTT. Translating gives CASSVTGSGADTQYF.

V is TRBV19 and J is TRBJ1-1, with no clear D. This CDR3 is built from 13 residues. The V end was cut by 6 bases, the J end by 4 bases, with 12 bases between. Germline V gene sequence: CDR1 LNHDA, CDR2 SQIVND (reference sequence). The CDR3 coding sequence is TGTGCCAGTAGCACCACTGGAGGCACTGAAGCTTTCTTT. This codes for CASSTTGGTEAFF.

This clone has only one observation. This specimen includes other DNA sequences encoding the same CDR3. V usage is TRBV27 and J usage is TRBJ2-7; D perhaps matches TRBD1 (6 bases). V gave up 3 bases and J gave up 4 bases, with 10 bases separating them. This CDR3 has 13 residues. Germline values: CDR1 MNHEY, CDR2 SMNVEV (reference sequence). In DNA form, the CDR3 reads TGTGCCAGCAGTTTTCAGGGGTCTTACGAGCAGTACTTC. Its protein product is CASSFQGSYEQYF.

J is TRBJ2-1 and V is TRBV29-1, with 14 bases lining up with TRBD2. The CDR3 covers 14 residues. Germline V gene data show CDR1 as SQVTM and CDR2 as ANQGSEA. V was pared by 6 bases and J by 6 bases, with 4 bases of the junction left unmatched. CDR3 nucleotide sequence: TGCAGCGTCGGACTAGCGGGAGGTAGCAATGAGCAGTTCTTC. As protein: CSVGLAGGSNEQFF.

The chain uses TRBV29-1 and TRBJ2-3, with 14 positions matching TRBD2. The CDR3 is made up of 16 amino acids. The germline gives CDR1 SQVTM, CDR2 ANQGSEA. Unmatched junction bases numbered 6, after V lost 3 bases and J lost 4 bases. The CDR3 DNA reads as TGCAGCGTTGACGGGACTAGCGGGAGTCCCCCAGATACGCAGTATTTT. This codes for CSVDGTSGSPPDTQYF.

In this sample, this clone turned up a few times. The rearrangement joins TRBV24-1 to TRBJ1-2; 7 nucleotides match TRBD1. Per germline, CDR1 KGHDR and CDR2 SFDVKD. There are 16 residues in the CDR3. J was trimmed by 7 bases and V by 3 bases; bases with no gene match: 13. As DNA, the CDR3 is TGTGCCACCAGTGATCCCACCATCGACAGGGTTGGTGGCTACACCTTC. Translated: CATSDPTIDRVGGYTF.

This chain connects TRBV7-2 to TRBJ2-1; possibly TRBD2 for D (7 bases). CDR1 is SGHTA, CDR2 FQGNSA, per germline. This CDR3 is 14 amino acids long. V lost 6 bases, J lost 6 bases, and 15 bases lay in between. The CDR3 spells CASSPWGGPNEQFF. The CDR3 nucleotides are TGTGCCAGCAGTCCTTGGGGGGGGCCCAATGAGCAGTTCTTC. Supplemented by reference TRBV7-2 and TRBJ2-1, the full variable domain reads GAGVSQSPSNKVTEKGKDVELRCDPISGHTALYWYRQSLGQGLEFLIYFQGNSAPDKSGLPSDRFSAERTGGSVSTLTIQRTQQEDSAVYLCASSPWGGPNEQFFGPGTRLTVL.